This record covers a single T cell receptor beta chain. Its target is not known. This record comes from a study of Graves' ophthalmopathy and Graves' hyperthyroidism. V lost 6 bases and J lost 7; bases outside the gene matches: 6. Germline CDR1 and CDR2: MNHEY and SVGEGT. CDR3 size: 13 residues. As the template, RNA transcripts were used to amplify TCR beta CDR3 regions. Second-round multiplex PCR followed a first-round RT-PCR using HTBI primers. Using its own MiXCR run on the multiplex PCR reads, TCRdb lists one record per CDR3 protein. The sample holds roughly 350,000 distinct CDR3 sequences, approximately 18% seen once. Study findings and constraints: As the model predicted ophthalmopathy progression, it achieved a sensitivity of less than 71% and a specificity of 72.22%.

The specimen was peripheral blood. The TCR comes from an adult woman with stable Graves' hyperthyroidism. This rearrangement joins TRBV6-2 or TRBV6-3 to TRBJ1-5; 7 bases agree with TRBD1. In DNA form, the CDR3 reads TGTGCCAGCAGGTCCTCGACAGGGCAGCCCCAGCATTTT. The encoded protein is CASRSSTGQPQHF.